This T cell receptor beta chain stems from a study of shared clonotypes between healthy human individuals. Libraries were prepared by immunoSEQ multiplex PCR; TCRdb keeps only in-frame clonotypes and omits some of them. The table has 800,000 to 950,000 clones, just over 95% seen once; the top ten hold under 0.25%. Naive CD8 populations comprised CD45RO-negative cells positively selected for CCR7, excluding terminally differentiated effector memory CD45RA+ cells. Germline CDR1 reads SGHRS; CDR2 reads YFSETQ. This CDR3 has 16 residues. V shed 1 base and J 4 bases; nucleotides not matched to a gene: 5. The TCR originated in a man between 25 and 39 years old in good health. The chain employs TRBV5-1 and TRBJ2-7; TRBD2 matches 13 bases. The material sequenced was naive CD8+ T cells sorted from blood. DNA for the CDR3: TGCGCCAGCAGCTTGAATCCGACTAGCGGGAGGTACGAGCAGTACTTC. The encoded protein is CASSLNPTSGRYEQYF. The full variable domain, rest sourced from reference TRBV5-1 and TRBJ2-7, is KAGVTQTPRYLIKTRGQQVTLSCSPISGHRSVSWYQQTPGQGLQFLFEYFSETQRNKGNFPGRFSGRQFSNSRSEMNVSTLELGDSALYLCASSLNPTSGRYEQYFGPGTRLTVT.